This T cell receptor beta chain appears in the sequencing data of a study of T cells in localized non-small cell lung cancer. Study-level points and caveats: Adjacent lung exhibited a median of 57 among the 100 most abundant tumor clones. A raised T cell density in blood coincided with lengthier overall survival. Uninvolved adjacent lung had the highest recorded T cell clonality, with tumor below it.

The table came from immunoSEQ multiplex PCR; TCRdb's copy has only in-frame clones and leaves some out. This sample carries roughly 2,500 clones, 25% to 35% of them seen once, and the ten largest clones take approximately 12%. The CDR3 covers 14 residues. Germline CDR1 and CDR2: GTSNPN and SVGIG (reference sequence). V trimming: 2 bases; J trimming: 4 bases; junction bases outside the gene matches: 4. This clone has only a few counts. The antigen is undetermined. Material: lung tumor tissue, obtained before any cancer treatment. This TCR derives from a man aged 18-55 years with stage I lung adenocarcinoma. The genes are TRBV30 and TRBJ1-2; 10 bases are a match to TRBD1. In DNA, the CDR3 is TGTGCCTGGAGTAGGGACAGGGGTGCCTATGGCTACACCTTC. Translating it yields CAWSRDRGAYGYTF.